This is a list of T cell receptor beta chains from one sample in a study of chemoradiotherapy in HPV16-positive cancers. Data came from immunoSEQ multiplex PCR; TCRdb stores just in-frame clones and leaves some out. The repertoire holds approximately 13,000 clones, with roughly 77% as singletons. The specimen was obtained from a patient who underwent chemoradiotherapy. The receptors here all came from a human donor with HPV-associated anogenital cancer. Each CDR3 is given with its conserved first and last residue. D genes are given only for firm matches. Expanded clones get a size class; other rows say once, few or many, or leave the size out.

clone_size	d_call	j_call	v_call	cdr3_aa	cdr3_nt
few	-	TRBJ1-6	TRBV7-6	CASSPIQTPLHF	TGTGCCAGCAGCCCCATTCAGACCCCCCTCCACTTT
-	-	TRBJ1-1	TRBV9	CASSAGLLMSNTEAFF	TGTGCCAGCAGCGCCGGCCTCCTGATGTCGAACACTGAAGCTTTCTTT
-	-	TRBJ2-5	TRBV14	CASSQDRVQETQYF	TGTGCCAGCAGCCAAGACCGGGTCCAAGAGACCCAGTACTTC
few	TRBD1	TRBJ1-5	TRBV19	CASNDRVNQPQHF	TGTGCCAGTAACGACAGGGTCAATCAGCCCCAGCATTTT
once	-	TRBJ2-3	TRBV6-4	CASSAKPTRADTQYF	TGTGCCAGCAGCGCCAAACCAACAAGGGCAGATACGCAGTATTTT
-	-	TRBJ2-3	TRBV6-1	CALSGVSTDTQYF	TGTGCTCTTTCAGGGGTTAGCACAGATACGCAGTATTTT
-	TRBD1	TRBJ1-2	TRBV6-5	CASRADRAGYGYTF	TGTGCCAGCAGAGCGGACAGGGCGGGATATGGCTACACCTTC
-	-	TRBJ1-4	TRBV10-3	CAISEFPGDNEKLFF	TGTGCCATCAGTGAGTTCCCGGGAGATAATGAAAAACTGTTTTTT
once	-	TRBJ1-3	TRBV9	CASSVGRASGNTIYF	TGTGCCAGCAGCGTAGGACGCGCCTCTGGAAACACCATATATTTT
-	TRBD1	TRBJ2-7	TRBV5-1	CASSLDRGLYEQYF	TGCGCCAGCAGCTTGGACAGGGGGCTATACGAGCAGTACTTC
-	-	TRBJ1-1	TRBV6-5	CASISAGTANTEAFF	TGTGCCAGCATTTCCGCGGGGACCGCGAACACTGAAGCTTTCTTT
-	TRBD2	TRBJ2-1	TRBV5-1	CASSLEAGKHNEQFF	TGCGCCAGCAGCTTGGAAGCGGGGAAGCACAATGAGCAGTTCTTC
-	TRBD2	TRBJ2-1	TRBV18	CASSPGTSGAKYNEQFF	TGTGCCAGCTCACCCGGGACTAGCGGGGCTAAATACAATGAGCAGTTCTTC
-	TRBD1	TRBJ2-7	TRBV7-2	CASSLGTGTYEQYF	TGTGCCAGCAGCTTAGGGACAGGGACCTACGAGCAGTACTTC
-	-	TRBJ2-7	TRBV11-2	CASSLGGGFTYEQYF	TGTGCCAGCAGCTTAGGGGGGGGCTTCACCTACGAGCAGTACTTC
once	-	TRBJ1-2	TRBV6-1	CASSREWDGFYGYTF	TGTGCCAGCAGTCGCGAATGGGACGGCTTCTATGGCTACACCTTC
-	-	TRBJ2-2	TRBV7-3	CASSLNRGTGELFF	TGTGCCAGCAGCTTAAATCGAGGGACCGGGGAGCTGTTTTTT
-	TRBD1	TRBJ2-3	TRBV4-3	CASSQDPGGFTDTQYF	TGCGCCAGCAGCCAAGATCCAGGGGGCTTCACAGATACGCAGTATTTT
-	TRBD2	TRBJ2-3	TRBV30	CAWRLAGGPDTQYF	TGTGCCTGGAGACTAGCGGGGGGGCCAGATACGCAGTATTTT
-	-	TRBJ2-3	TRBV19	CASSIGAGGDTQYF	TGTGCCAGTAGTATAGGGGCCGGAGGAGATACGCAGTATTTT
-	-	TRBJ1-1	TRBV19	CASSPRQVNTEAFF	TGTGCCAGTAGTCCAAGACAGGTGAACACTGAAGCTTTCTTT
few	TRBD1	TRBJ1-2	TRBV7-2	CASSEGQGAGGYGYTF	TGTGCCAGCAGCGAGGGACAGGGGGCTGGGGGCTATGGCTACACCTTC
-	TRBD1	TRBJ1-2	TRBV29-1	CSASGQNYGYTF	TGCAGCGCGTCGGGACAGAACTATGGCTACACCTTC
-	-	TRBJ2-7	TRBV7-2	CASSLVASQDEQYF	TGTGCCAGCAGCTTAGTGGCTAGCCAGGACGAGCAGTACTTC
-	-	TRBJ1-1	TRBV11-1	CASSLVGPGTEAFF	TGTGCCAGCAGCTTAGTAGGGCCGGGCACTGAAGCTTTCTTT
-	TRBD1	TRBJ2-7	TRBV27	CATRTGSYEQYF	TGTGCCACCCGGACAGGGAGCTACGAGCAGTACTTC
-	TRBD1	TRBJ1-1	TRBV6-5	CASTLDRDAEAFF	TGTGCCAGCACCCTGGACAGGGACGCTGAAGCTTTCTTT
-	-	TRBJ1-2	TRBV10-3	CAISESTGRGYTF	TGTGCCATCAGTGAGTCAACAGGGAGAGGCTACACCTTC
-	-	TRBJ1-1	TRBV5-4	CASDTRGGGTEAFF	TGTGCCAGCGACACTCGGGGAGGTGGCACTGAAGCTTTCTTT
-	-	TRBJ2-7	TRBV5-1	CASSRNLWGGQDEQYF	TGCGCCAGCAGCAGAAACTTGTGGGGGGGGCAGGACGAGCAGTACTTC
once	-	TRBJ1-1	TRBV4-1	CASSQDRTGNTEAFF	TGCGCCAGCAGCCAAGATCGTACAGGGAACACTGAAGCTTTCTTT
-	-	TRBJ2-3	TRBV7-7	CASSLEGLGTQYF	TGTGCTAGCAGCTTAGAAGGGCTGGGGACGCAGTATTTT
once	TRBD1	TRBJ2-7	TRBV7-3	CASSLQGALTDEQYF	TGTGCCAGCAGCCTACAGGGGGCCCTCACCGACGAGCAGTACTTC
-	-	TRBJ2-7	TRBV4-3	CASSRSTGAYEQYF	TGCGCCAGCAGCCGGTCGACGGGGGCCTACGAGCAGTACTTC
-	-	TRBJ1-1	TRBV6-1	CASSGPRQYTEAFF	TGTGCCAGCAGTGGACCCCGACAGTACACTGAAGCTTTCTTT
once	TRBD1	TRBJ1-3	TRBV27	CASSPWGQGGNTIYF	TGTGCCAGCAGTCCCTGGGGACAGGGCGGAAACACCATATATTTT
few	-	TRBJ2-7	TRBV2	CASRPQGSTYEQYF	TGTGCCAGCAGGCCACAGGGATCCACCTACGAGCAGTACTTC
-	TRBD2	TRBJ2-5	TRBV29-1	CSVTLQRTSGAETQYF	TGCAGCGTCACACTACAGCGAACTAGCGGAGCAGAGACCCAGTACTTC
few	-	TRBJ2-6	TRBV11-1	CASSWPKKNSGANVLTF	TGTGCCAGCAGCTGGCCCAAGAAGAACTCTGGGGCCAACGTCCTGACTTTC
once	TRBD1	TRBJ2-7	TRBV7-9	CASSLWTGGAYEQYF	TGTGCCAGCAGCTTATGGACAGGGGGCGCCTACGAGCAGTACTTC
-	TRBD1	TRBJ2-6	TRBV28	CASYGTGNSGANVLTF	TGTGCCAGCTACGGGACAGGGAACTCTGGGGCCAACGTCCTGACTTTC
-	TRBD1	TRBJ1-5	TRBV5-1	CANSLFQGGSISVRNQPQHF	TGCGCCAACAGCTTGTTTCAGGGGGGCTCCATCTCAGTCCGCAATCAGCCCCAGCATTTT
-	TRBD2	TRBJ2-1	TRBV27	CASRGLAGGNTYNEQFF	TGTGCCAGCAGGGGTCTAGCGGGGGGAAATACTTACAATGAGCAGTTCTTC
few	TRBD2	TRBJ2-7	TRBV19	CASKVEREAYEQYF	TGTGCCAGTAAGGTGGAGCGGGAGGCCTACGAGCAGTACTTC
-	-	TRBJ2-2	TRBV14	CASSQALPGELFF	TGTGCCAGCAGCCAAGCCCTCCCCGGGGAGCTGTTTTTT
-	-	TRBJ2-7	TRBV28	CASSFQGVIIRQYF	TGTGCCAGCAGTTTCCAGGGAGTCATAATACGGCAGTACTTC
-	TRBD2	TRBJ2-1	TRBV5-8	CASSASLAGSSYNEQFF	TGTGCCAGCAGCGCGTCTCTAGCGGGAAGCTCCTACAATGAGCAGTTCTTC
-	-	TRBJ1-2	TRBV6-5	CASSYSGRVGDYGYTF	TGTGCCAGCAGTTACTCGGGTAGGGTAGGAGACTATGGCTACACCTTC
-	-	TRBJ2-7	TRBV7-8	CASSLVTDTYEQYF	TGTGCCAGCAGCCTCGTGACAGACACCTACGAGCAGTACTTC
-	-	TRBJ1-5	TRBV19	CASTQDSLYSNQPQHF	TGTGCCAGTACTCAAGACAGCCTGTATAGCAATCAGCCCCAGCATTTT
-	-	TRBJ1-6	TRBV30	CAWRPDYNSPLHF	TGTGCCTGGAGGCCGGACTATAATTCACCCCTCCACTTT
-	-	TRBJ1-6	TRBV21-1	CASSDPKTRKVIRNLHF	TGTGCCAGCAGCGATCCGAAGACACGCAAGGTAATCCGTAACCTCCACTTT
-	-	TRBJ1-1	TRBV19	CASSIVEYTEAFF	TGTGCCAGTAGTATAGTGGAGTACACTGAAGCTTTCTTT
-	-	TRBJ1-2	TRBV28	CASSLPLRGAWNGYTF	TGTGCCAGCAGTTTACCCTTGCGCGGGGCGTGGAATGGCTACACCTTC
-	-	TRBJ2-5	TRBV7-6	CASSLVPGETQYF	TGTGCCAGCAGCTTAGTGCCCGGAGAGACCCAGTACTTC
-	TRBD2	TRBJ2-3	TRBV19	CASSPLRTSGGAATQYF	TGTGCCAGTAGTCCGTTAAGGACTAGCGGGGGGGCAGCTACGCAGTATTTT
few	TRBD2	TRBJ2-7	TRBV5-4	CASSLVTGGSDEQYF	TGTGCCAGCAGCCTGGTAACGGGGGGGTCTGACGAGCAGTACTTC
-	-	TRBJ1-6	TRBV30	CAWNVGSYNSPLHF	TGTGCCTGGAATGTGGGGTCCTATAATTCACCCCTCCACTTT
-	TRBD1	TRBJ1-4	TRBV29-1	CSVERSGATGDHATNEKLFF	TGCAGCGTCGAAAGGAGTGGGGCGACAGGGGACCATGCAACTAATGAAAAACTGTTTTTT